Each of the 24 T cell receptor beta chains below was sequenced from the same sample in a study of cytomegalovirus exposure and HLA in healthy donors. PCR amplification relied on 60 Vbeta primers (plus 13 Jbeta primers). The assay was immunoSEQ multiplex PCR, and TCRdb's table has in-frame clones only and misses some. The sample records around 200,000 clones, more than 65% being singletons. The sample was PBMCs. These TCRs come from a man in his fifties in good health and CMV-seronegative.

On this clone itself: A junction end diverges from the germline sequence, so it may reflect a read error. The chain is built from TRBV7-9 and TRBJ2-3, with a possible D match to TRBD2 (7 bases). The CDR3 has 18 residues. The germline V gene has CDR1 SEHNR and CDR2 FQNEAQ (reference sequence). The CDR3 DNA is TGTGCCATCAGCAGCCTGATAGGGGGGGGGAGCAGGATAGATACGCAGTATTTT. This gives the protein CAISSLIGGGSRIDTQYF.

The gene calls are TRBV19 and TRBJ2-1, with 10 bases matching TRBD2. After removal of 1 base from V and 9 bases from J, the junction contained 9 bases not matched to a gene. Germline loops: CDR1 LNHDA, CDR2 SQIVND (reference sequence). The CDR3 has 16 residues. The CDR3 region is CASSIGGSGRASEQFF. In DNA, the CDR3 is TGTGCCAGTAGTATAGGGGGCAGCGGGAGGGCCAGTGAGCAGTTCTTC. The variable domain in full, with the rest retrieved from reference TRBV19 and TRBJ2-1, is DGGITQSPKYLFRKEGQNVTLSCEQNLNHDAMYWYRQDPGQGLRLIYYSQIVNDFQKGDIAEGYSVSREKKESFPLTVTSAQKNPTAFYLCASSIGGSGRASEQFFGPGTRLTVL.

The rearrangement links TRBV4-2 to TRBJ2-5, with D possibly matching TRBD2 (6 bases). The J call may be wrong; the DNA end is better matched by TRBJ2-7. The CDR3 spans 17 residues. CDR1 is LGHNA and CDR2 is YNFKEQ in the germline V gene. The CDR3, as DNA: TGTGCCAGCAGCCAACAGGCGGGGAGGACAAGCTCCTACGAGCAGTACTTC. Translation gives CASSQQAGRTSSYEQYF.

DNA of the CDR3: TGTGCCACAACACAGGGGTGGGAAGTGAACACTGAAGCTTTCTTT. Amino acid sequence: CATTQGWEVNTEAFF. The chain combines TRBV10-3 with TRBJ1-1, with TRBD1 matching 7 bases. Unmatched junction bases numbered 11, after V lost 10 bases and J lost 0 bases. Germline V CDR1 and CDR2: ENHRY, SYGVKD. This CDR3 comprises 15 residues.

The chain links TRBV11-3 to TRBJ1-2, with 7 bases that match TRBD1. CDR3 length equals 16 residues. V trimming: 1 base; J trimming: 4 bases; junction bases outside the gene matches: 9. Looked up from germline, CDR1 is SGHNT and CDR2 is YENEEA. CDR3 sequence: CASSLVSTGISYGYTF. For the CDR3, the DNA is TGTGCCAGCAGCTTAGTCTCGACAGGGATATCCTATGGCTACACCTTC.

The chain couples TRBV10-1 to TRBJ2-1; D is possibly TRBD2 (7 bases). The CDR3 is 16 residues long. Germline V CDR1 and CDR2: WNHNN, SYGVQD (reference sequence). Trimming pared 3 bases from V and 7 bases from J, leaving 19 bases between. The CDR3 nucleotides read TGCGCCAGCAGTGAATCGGCGGGAGAGGACAGAAATGAGCAGTTCTTC. This gives the protein CASSESAGEDRNEQFF.

The chain uses TRBV6-1 and TRBJ2-2; no firm D call. In germline, CDR1 is MNHNS, CDR2 SASEGT. The V and J ends lost 3 bases and 2 bases respectively, with 7 bases between them. The CDR3 sequence is 14 residues long. In nucleotides, the CDR3 is TGTGCCAGCAGTGACTTAACAAACACCGGGGAGCTGTTTTTT. The encoded protein is CASSDLTNTGELFF.

This clone was counted between two and nine times. CDR3 nucleotide sequence: TGTGCCAGCAGTGGACAGGGTGGGAATGAAAAACTGTTTTTT. It specifies CASSGQGGNEKLFF. This sequence joins TRBV2 and TRBJ1-4; 7 nucleotides line up with TRBD1. The CDR3 contains 14 residues. Germline values: CDR1 SNHLY, CDR2 FYNNEI. Germline trimming cut 4 bases from V and 5 bases from J; bases unmatched to any gene: 4.

This chain uses TRBV4-2 with TRBJ2-3; 7 bases line up with TRBD1. V trimming: 8 bases; J trimming: 5 bases; junction bases outside the gene matches: 19. The CDR3 is made up of 17 amino acids. In germline, CDR1 is LGHNA, CDR2 YNFKEQ. The CDR3 sequence is CASLLGRGQNWRDTQYF. CDR3 bases: TGTGCCAGCTTGTTAGGCCGGGGACAGAATTGGCGAGATACGCAGTATTTT.

Worth noting for this clone: This same CDR3 is encoded by further DNA sequences in the sample. The chain recombines TRBV18 with TRBJ2-2, with TRBD2 matching over 13 bases. CDR1 is KGHSH and CDR2 is LQKENI in the germline V gene. The CDR3 has 16 residues. The V and J ends lost 3 bases and 8 bases, in that order; junction bases with no gene match: 6. For the CDR3, the DNA is TGTGCCAGCTCACCCGGACTAGCGGGAGTAGCTGGGGAGCTGTTTTTT. This encodes CASSPGLAGVAGELFF.

This clone was found a few times. The J gene is TRBJ2-1, the V gene TRBV27; 8 bases line up with TRBD2. CDR3 length: 16 amino acids. Trimming removed 5 bases from V and 0 bases from J; junction bases left unmatched: 6. Germline CDR1 reads MNHEY; CDR2 reads SMNVEV (reference sequence). In DNA form, the CDR3 reads TGTGCCAGCAGTGAAACTAGCGGCCACTCCTACAATGAGCAGTTCTTC. Translation gives CASSETSGHSYNEQFF.

The chain has TRBV28 and TRBJ2-7; 10 bases agree with TRBD2. Trimming removed 2 bases from V and 3 bases from J; junction bases left unmatched: 7. This CDR3 is 16 amino acids long. Germline V gene lookup returns CDR1 MDHEN and CDR2 SYDVKM. The CDR3 DNA sequence: TGTGCCAGCAGTTTAGGGATAGCGGGAGGCCACTACGAGCAGTACTTC. This encodes CASSLGIAGGHYEQYF.

The chain employs TRBV27 and TRBJ2-7; D is ambiguous. The V gene lost 5 bases and the J gene lost 0 bases, with 8 bases spanning the gap. CDR1 and CDR2 (germline): MNHEY, SMNVEV (reference sequence). This CDR3 contains 13 residues. The CDR3 DNA reads as TGTGCCAGCAGTCGAACTCCCTCCTACGAGCAGTACTTC. It translates to CASSRTPSYEQYF.

The rearrangement uses TRBV2 and TRBJ2-2, with unresolved D. The CDR3 has 15 residues. Trimming removed 4 bases at V and 6 bases at J, with 15 bases between. The germline CDR1 and CDR2 sequences are SNHLY and FYNNEI. CDR3 in amino acids: CASSVFSRSPGELFF. CDR3 sequence (DNA): TGTGCCAGCAGTGTTTTTTCCCGAAGCCCCGGGGAGCTGTTTTTT.

This clone has just a few counts. CDR3 bases: TGTGCCAGCAGCCCGCGCCGGGAGACCCAGTACTTC. It translates to CASSPRRETQYF. The J gene is TRBJ2-5, the V gene TRBV6-5; D gene ambiguous. The ends were cut back, 6 bases at V and 5 bases at J, with 10 bases in the middle. This CDR3 has 12 amino acids. Germline V gene lookup returns CDR1 MNHEY and CDR2 SVGAGI.

The chain combines TRBV7-4 with TRBJ2-5; TRBD1 might be the D (6 bases). Per germline, CDR1 SGHVT and CDR2 SQSDAQ. The CDR3 totals 13 residues. Trimming left V 5 bases short and J 6 bases short, with 13 bases between. In nucleotides, the CDR3 is TGTGCCAGCAGCCCCAGGGGACCGAAGACCCAGTACTTC. The encoded protein is CASSPRGPKTQYF.

V gene TRBV5-4 combines with J gene TRBJ2-3, with a possible D match to TRBD1 (5 bases). The CDR3 sequence is 13 residues long. Germline values: CDR1 SGHNT, CDR2 YYREEE (reference sequence). The V end lost 4 bases, the J end lost 6 bases, and 12 bases lay between the germline ends. This CDR3 is CASSTTWGDTQYF. In DNA form, the CDR3 reads TGTGCCAGCAGCACGACGTGGGGCGATACGCAGTATTTT.

The chain couples TRBV7-9 to TRBJ2-5, with D perhaps TRBD2 (5 bases). CDR3 length equals 14 residues. Germline V CDR1 and CDR2: SEHNR, FQNEAQ (reference sequence). V lost 1 base, J lost 2 bases, and 8 bases lay in between. CDR3 protein: CASSLVLAQETQYF. The DNA of the CDR3 is TGTGCCAGCAGCTTAGTCCTAGCTCAAGAGACCCAGTACTTC. The full variable domain, in which reference TRBV7-9 and TRBJ2-5 provide the parts outside the CDR3, is DTGVSQNPRHKITKRGQNVTFRCDPISEHNRLYWYRQTLGQGPEFLTYFQNEAQLEKSRLLSDRFSAERPKGSFSTLEIQRTEQGDSAMYLCASSLVLAQETQYFGPGTRLLVL.

This clone appeared a single time. The V call is TRBV5-1, the J call TRBJ2-1; 10 nucleotides match TRBD2. The CDR3 covers 14 residues. After removal of 5 bases from V and 11 bases from J, the junction contained 10 bases not matched to a gene. Looked up from germline, CDR1 is SGHRS and CDR2 is YFSETQ. CDR3 coding DNA: TGCGCCAGCAGGGATGGAGTACTAGCGGGAAAGCAGTTCTTC. It specifies CASRDGVLAGKQFF.

The CDR3 coding sequence is TGTGCCAGTAGTATAGCAGGGGAAGCTTTCTTT. It is translated as CASSIAGEAFF. The chain is built from TRBV19 and TRBJ1-1; tentatively, D is TRBD1 (5 bases). Trimming left V 1 base short and J 8 bases short, with 5 bases between. The V gene's germline CDR1 is LNHDA and CDR2 SQIVND (reference sequence). The CDR3 extends over 11 amino acids.

This clone was detected only once. The gene calls are TRBV5-5 and TRBJ2-7; TRBD1 is a possible D gene (6 bases). The CDR3 sequence is 14 residues long. Germline-derived CDR1 and CDR2 are SGHKS and YYEKEE (reference sequence). Trimming took off 1 base at V and 4 bases at J, with 12 bases between the two ends. DNA for the CDR3: TGTGCCAGCAGCTTGTCCAGGGGAGCGTACGAGCAGTACTTC. It translates to CASSLSRGAYEQYF.

This clone has only a few counts. The rearrangement uses TRBV19 and TRBJ2-4; 10 positions agree with TRBD2. CDR3 length equals 15 residues. Unmatched junction bases numbered 6, after V lost 10 bases and J lost 0 bases. Germline loops: CDR1 LNHDA, CDR2 SQIVND (reference sequence). CDR3 nucleotides: TGTGCCACCGCTAGCGGGAGAGTAGCCAAAAACATTCAGTACTTC. Translation: CATASGRVAKNIQYF.

This chain uses TRBV19 with TRBJ2-5, with TRBD1 matching over 7 bases. The end of the DNA aligns better with TRBJ2-7, so the J call may be wrong. The CDR3 is 14 residues long. From germline, CDR1 is LNHDA and CDR2 SQIVND (reference sequence). The CDR3: CASSQDRNSYEQYF. The CDR3 DNA sequence: TGTGCCAGTAGCCAGGACAGGAACTCCTACGAGCAGTACTTC.

The rearrangement uses TRBV29-1 and TRBJ2-1; TRBD1 matches 8 bases. CDR1 is SQVTM and CDR2 is ANQGSEA in the germline V gene. This CDR3 has 13 residues. V was pared by 4 bases and J by 2 bases, with 1 base of the junction left unmatched. CDR3 protein: CSVGTGPYNEQFF. CDR3 in DNA: TGCAGCGTTGGGACAGGGCCCTACAATGAGCAGTTCTTC.